These T cell receptor beta chains were read from a single sample in a study of monozygotic twins with inflammatory bowel disease. TCRdb re-called the 5' RACE reads, yielding one record per CDR3 amino acid sequence without DNA. Its table records 200,000 to 250,000 distinct CDR3 sequences. The sequenced material came from blood. These receptor sequences come from a human donor with ulcerative colitis or Crohn's disease, or a healthy co-twin of an affected twin (not recorded which). CDR3s include the opening cysteine and the closing phenylalanine or tryptophan.

J gene | V gene | CDR3 protein
TRBJ2-1 | TRBV4-2 | CASSQGTSGTHNEQFF
TRBJ1-5 | TRBV12-3/TRBV12-4 | CASSGARNQPQHF
TRBJ1-1 | TRBV5-1 | CASSLEGGHTEAFF
TRBJ1-1 | TRBV18 | CASSPDGSRNTEAFF
TRBJ1-1 | TRBV6-5 | CASSYAAGTANTEAFF
TRBJ2-2 | TRBV5-5 | CASSLLVSGTGELFF
TRBJ2-1 | TRBV5-1 | CASSFLGDEQFF
TRBJ2-1 | TRBV7-8 | CAGSLGGGYGNEQFF
TRBJ2-1 | TRBV6-5 | CASSYPGLAGREQFF
TRBJ2-7 | TRBV29-1 | CSVGTGQGTYEQYF
TRBJ2-5 | TRBV6-1 | CASSERLAEQETQYF